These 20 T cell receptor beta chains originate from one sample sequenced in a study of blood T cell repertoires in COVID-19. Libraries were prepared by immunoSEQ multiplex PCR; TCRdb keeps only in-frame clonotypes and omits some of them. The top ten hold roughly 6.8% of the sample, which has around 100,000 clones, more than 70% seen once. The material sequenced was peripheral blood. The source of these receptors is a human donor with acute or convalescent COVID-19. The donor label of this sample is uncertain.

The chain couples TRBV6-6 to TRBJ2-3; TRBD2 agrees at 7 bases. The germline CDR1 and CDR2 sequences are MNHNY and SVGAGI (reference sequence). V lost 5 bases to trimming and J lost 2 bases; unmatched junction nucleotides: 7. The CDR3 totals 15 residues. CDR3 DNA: TGTGCCAGCAGTGACCGAGGGAGGGCCACAGATACGCAGTATTTT. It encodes CASSDRGRATDTQYF.

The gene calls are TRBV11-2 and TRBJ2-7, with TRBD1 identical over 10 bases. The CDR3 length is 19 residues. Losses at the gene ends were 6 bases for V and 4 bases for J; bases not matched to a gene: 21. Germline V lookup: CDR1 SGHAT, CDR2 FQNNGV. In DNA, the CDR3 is TGTGCCAGCAGTTCTAATCTAGCCCGACAGGGGGCGGGTAATTACGAGCAGTACTTC. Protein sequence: CASSSNLARQGAGNYEQYF.

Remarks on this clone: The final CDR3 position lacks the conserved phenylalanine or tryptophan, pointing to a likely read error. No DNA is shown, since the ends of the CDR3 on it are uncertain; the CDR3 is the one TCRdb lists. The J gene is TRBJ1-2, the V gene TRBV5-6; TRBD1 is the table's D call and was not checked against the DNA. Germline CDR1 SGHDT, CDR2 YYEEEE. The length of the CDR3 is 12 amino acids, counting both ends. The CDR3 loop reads CASSFDRGLPYV.

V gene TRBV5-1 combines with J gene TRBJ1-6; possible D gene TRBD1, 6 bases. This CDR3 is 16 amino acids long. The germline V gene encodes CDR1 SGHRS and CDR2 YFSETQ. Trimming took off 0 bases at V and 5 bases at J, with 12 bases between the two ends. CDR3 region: CASSLGPGQNNSPLHF. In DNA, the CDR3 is TGCGCCAGCAGCTTGGGCCCGGGACAAAATAATTCACCCCTCCACTTT.

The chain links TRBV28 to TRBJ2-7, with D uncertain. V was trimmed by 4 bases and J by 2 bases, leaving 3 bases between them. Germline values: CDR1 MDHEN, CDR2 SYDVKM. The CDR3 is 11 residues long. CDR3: CASSSAYEQYF. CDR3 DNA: TGTGCCAGCAGTTCGGCCTACGAGCAGTACTTC.

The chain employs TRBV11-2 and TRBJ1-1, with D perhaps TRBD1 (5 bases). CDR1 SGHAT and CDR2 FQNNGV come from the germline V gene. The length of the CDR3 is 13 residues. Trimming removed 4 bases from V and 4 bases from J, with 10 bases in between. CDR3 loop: CASSSQDLTEAFF. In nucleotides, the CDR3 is TGTGCCAGCAGCTCACAGGATCTCACTGAAGCTTTCTTT.

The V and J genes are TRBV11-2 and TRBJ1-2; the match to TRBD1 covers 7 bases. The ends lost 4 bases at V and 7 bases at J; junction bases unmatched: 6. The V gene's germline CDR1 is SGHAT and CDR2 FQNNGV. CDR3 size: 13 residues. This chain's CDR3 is CASSSTGRSGYTF. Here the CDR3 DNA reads TGTGCCAGCAGCTCGACAGGGAGGAGTGGCTACACCTTC.

In DNA, the CDR3 is TGTGCCAGCAGCAACCGGGGTGGTGGGCATCCCTACGAGCAGTACTTC. Its translation is CASSNRGGGHPYEQYF. The chain combines TRBV9 with TRBJ2-7, with TRBD2 as a possible D gene (5 bases). The CDR3 totals 16 residues. V lost 4 bases, J lost 2 bases, and 19 bases lay in between. Germline loops: CDR1 SGDLS, CDR2 YYNGEE.

The DNA for the CDR3 is TGTGCCAGCAGCTTAGGACTAGCGGGGGGGCGGGAGACCCAGTACTTC. Translation: CASSLGLAGGRETQYF. The rearrangement uses TRBV11-2 and TRBJ2-5; 14 nucleotides line up with TRBD2. CDR1 SGHAT and CDR2 FQNNGV come from the germline V gene. With V trimmed by 1 base and J by 5 bases, 3 bases remained unmatched. There are 16 residues in the CDR3. Drawing the rest from reference TRBV11-2 and TRBJ2-5, the complete variable domain is EAGVAQSPRYKIIEKRQSVAFWCNPISGHATLYWYQQILGQGPKLLIQFQNNGVVDDSQLPKDRFSAERLKGVDSTLKIQPAKLEDSAVYLCASSLGLAGGRETQYFGPGTRLLVL.

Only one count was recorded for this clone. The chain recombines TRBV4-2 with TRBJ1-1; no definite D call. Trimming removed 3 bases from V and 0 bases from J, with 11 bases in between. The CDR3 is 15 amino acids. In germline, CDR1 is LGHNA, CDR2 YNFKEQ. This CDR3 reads CASSQGDPMNTEAFF. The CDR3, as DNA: TGTGCCAGCAGCCAGGGAGATCCGATGAACACTGAAGCTTTCTTT.

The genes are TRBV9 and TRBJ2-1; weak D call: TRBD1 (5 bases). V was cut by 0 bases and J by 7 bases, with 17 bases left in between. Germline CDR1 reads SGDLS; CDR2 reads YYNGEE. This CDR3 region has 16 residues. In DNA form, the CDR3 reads TGTGCCAGCAGCGTAGGCCAGGGAACCCTGTTGAATGAGCAGTTCTTC. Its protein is CASSVGQGTLLNEQFF.

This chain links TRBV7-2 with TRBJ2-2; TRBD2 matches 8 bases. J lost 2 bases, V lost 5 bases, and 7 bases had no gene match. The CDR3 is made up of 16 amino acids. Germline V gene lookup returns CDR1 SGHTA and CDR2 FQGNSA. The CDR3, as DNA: TGTGCCAGCAGCCCGACTAGCGAAATTAACACCGGGGAGCTGTTTTTT. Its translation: CASSPTSEINTGELFF.

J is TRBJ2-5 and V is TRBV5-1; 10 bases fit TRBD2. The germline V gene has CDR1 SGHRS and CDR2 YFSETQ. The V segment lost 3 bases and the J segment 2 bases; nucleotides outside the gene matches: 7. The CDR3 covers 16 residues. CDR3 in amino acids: CASSSLGAGGQETQYF. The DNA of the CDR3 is TGCGCCAGCAGCTCCCTGGGAGCGGGGGGGCAAGAGACCCAGTACTTC.

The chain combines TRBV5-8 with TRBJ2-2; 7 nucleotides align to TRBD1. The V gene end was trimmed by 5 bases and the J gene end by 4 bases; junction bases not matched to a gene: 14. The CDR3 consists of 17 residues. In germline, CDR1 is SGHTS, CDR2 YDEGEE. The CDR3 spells CASRYKGSGQFTGELFF. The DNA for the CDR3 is TGTGCCAGCAGGTATAAGGGTTCGGGACAGTTCACCGGGGAGCTGTTTTTT.

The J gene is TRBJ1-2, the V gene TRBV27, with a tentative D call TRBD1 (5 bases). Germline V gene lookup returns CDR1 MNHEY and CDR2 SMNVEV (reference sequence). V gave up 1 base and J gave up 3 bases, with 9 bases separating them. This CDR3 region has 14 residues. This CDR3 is CASSLYGGDYGYTF. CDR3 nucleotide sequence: TGTGCCAGCAGTTTATACGGGGGGGACTATGGCTACACCTTC.

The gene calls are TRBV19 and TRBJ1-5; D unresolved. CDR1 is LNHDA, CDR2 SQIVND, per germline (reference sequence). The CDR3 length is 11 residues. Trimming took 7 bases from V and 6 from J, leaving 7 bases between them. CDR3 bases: TGTGCCAGTACCCCGGGTCAGCCCCAGCATTTT. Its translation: CASTPGQPQHF.

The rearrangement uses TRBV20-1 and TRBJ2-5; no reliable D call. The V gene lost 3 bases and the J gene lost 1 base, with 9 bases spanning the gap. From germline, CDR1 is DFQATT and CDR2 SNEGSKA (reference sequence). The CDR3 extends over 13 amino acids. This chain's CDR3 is CSASGSVQETQYF. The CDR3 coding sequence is TGCAGTGCTAGTGGGTCAGTCCAAGAGACCCAGTACTTC.

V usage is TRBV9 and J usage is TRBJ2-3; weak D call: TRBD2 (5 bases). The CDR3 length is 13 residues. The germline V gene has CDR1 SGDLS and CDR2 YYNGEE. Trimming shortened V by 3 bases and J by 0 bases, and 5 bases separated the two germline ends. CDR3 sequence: CASSGTSTDTQYF. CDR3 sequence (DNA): TGTGCCAGCAGCGGGACTAGCACAGATACGCAGTATTTT.

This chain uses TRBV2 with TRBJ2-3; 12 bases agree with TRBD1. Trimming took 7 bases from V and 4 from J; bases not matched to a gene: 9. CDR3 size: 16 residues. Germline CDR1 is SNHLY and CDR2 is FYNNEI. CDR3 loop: CASKKGQGARPDTQYF. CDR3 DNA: TGTGCCAGCAAGAAGGGACAGGGGGCGCGTCCAGATACGCAGTATTTT.

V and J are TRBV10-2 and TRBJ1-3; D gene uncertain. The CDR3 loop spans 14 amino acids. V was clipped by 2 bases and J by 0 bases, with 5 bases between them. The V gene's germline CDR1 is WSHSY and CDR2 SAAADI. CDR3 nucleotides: TGCGCCAGCAGTGAGATATCCTCTGGAAACACCATATATTTT. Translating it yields CASSEISSGNTIYF.